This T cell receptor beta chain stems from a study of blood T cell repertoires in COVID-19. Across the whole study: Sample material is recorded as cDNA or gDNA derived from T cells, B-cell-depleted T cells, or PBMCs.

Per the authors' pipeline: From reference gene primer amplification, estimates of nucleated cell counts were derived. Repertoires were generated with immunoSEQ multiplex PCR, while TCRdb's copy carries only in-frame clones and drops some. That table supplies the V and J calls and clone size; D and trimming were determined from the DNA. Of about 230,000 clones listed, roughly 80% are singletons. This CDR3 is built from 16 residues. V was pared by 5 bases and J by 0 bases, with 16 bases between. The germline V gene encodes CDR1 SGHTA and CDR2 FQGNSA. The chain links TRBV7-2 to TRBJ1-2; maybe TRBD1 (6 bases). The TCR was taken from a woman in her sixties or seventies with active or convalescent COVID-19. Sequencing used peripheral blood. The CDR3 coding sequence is TGTGCCAGCAGCACCCAGGGGCTTACCGCTAACTATGGCTACACCTTC. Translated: CASSTQGLTANYGYTF.